The 23 T cell receptor beta chains below come from one sample, sequenced in a study of blood T cell repertoires in COVID-19. Produced via immunoSEQ multiplex PCR; TCRdb's table is partial and in-frame only. This sample carries about 200,000 clones, roughly 94% of them seen once, and the ten largest clones take about 0.8%. The sequenced sample was peripheral blood. These receptors came from a man aged 25 to 45 with COVID-19, enrolled during active disease.

V is TRBV2 and J is TRBJ1-2; 8 bases fit TRBD1. The V and J ends lost 2 bases and 5 bases, in that order; junction bases with no gene match: 7. This CDR3 is 15 amino acids long. Germline CDR1 is SNHLY and CDR2 is FYNNEI. The CDR3 reads CASSEQGAVTYGYTF. CDR3 bases: TGTGCCAGCAGTGAACAGGGGGCGGTGACGTATGGCTACACCTTC.

This chain connects TRBV7-9 to TRBJ2-7; TRBD2 matches 7 bases. This CDR3 is 15 amino acids long. V lost 2 bases, J lost 2 bases, and 6 bases stayed unmatched. Germline V lookup: CDR1 SEHNR, CDR2 FQNEAQ (reference sequence). CDR3 protein: CASSLLNSGAYEQYF. The CDR3 DNA is TGTGCCAGCAGCTTATTAAACAGCGGGGCCTACGAGCAGTACTTC.

The chain carries TRBV10-1 and TRBJ1-1; 9 bases agree with TRBD1. V gave up 4 bases and J gave up 7 bases; unmatched junction bases: 7. The germline CDR1 and CDR2 sequences are WNHNN and SYGVQD (reference sequence). CDR3 length: 14 residues. The CDR3 nucleotides read TGCGCCAGCAGTGGGGGGACAGGGTGGAGTGAAGCTTTCTTT. Its protein product is CASSGGTGWSEAFF.

CDR3 loop: CASSSQGDGYTF. The CDR3 region has the DNA TGCGCCAGCAGCTCTCAGGGGGATGGCTACACCTTC. The chain employs TRBV5-1 and TRBJ1-2; 7 nucleotides align to TRBD1. Losses at the gene ends were 3 bases for V and 6 bases for J; bases not matched to a gene: 2. Germline V CDR1 and CDR2: SGHRS, YFSETQ. This CDR3 spans 12 amino acids.

This chain connects TRBV27 to TRBJ2-3, with 9 nucleotides matching TRBD1. The CDR3 spans 15 residues. Germline V gives CDR1 MNHEY, CDR2 SMNVEV (reference sequence). With 6 bases clipped from V and 6 bases from J, the junction kept 10 bases outside the gene matches. Here the CDR3 reads CASRRRDRALDTQYF. CDR3 coding DNA: TGTGCCAGCAGGCGCCGGGACAGGGCTTTGGATACGCAGTATTTT.

This chain joins TRBV6-6 and TRBJ1-1; possible D gene TRBD1, 5 bases. CDR3 length equals 16 residues. CDR1 is MNHNY and CDR2 is SVGAGI in the germline V gene (reference sequence). Trimming stripped 6 bases from V and 1 base from J, with 18 bases between. The CDR3 reads CASRPLTAHKNTEAFF. CDR3 coding DNA: TGTGCCAGCAGGCCTTTGACAGCACACAAGAACACTGAAGCTTTCTTT.

V usage is TRBV27 and J usage is TRBJ2-5; a possible D gene is TRBD1 (5 bases). The CDR3 runs to 14 residues. Germline CDR1 is MNHEY and CDR2 is SMNVEV (reference sequence). Trimming cost V 2 bases and J 2 bases, with 9 bases left between them. The CDR3 loop reads CASSLKGSQETQYF. The CDR3 nucleotides are TGTGCCAGCAGTTTAAAGGGGTCGCAAGAGACCCAGTACTTC.

CDR3 region: CATSEGWTGGETGELFF. For the CDR3, the DNA is TGTGCCACCAGTGAGGGGTGGACAGGGGGAGAAACCGGGGAGCTGTTTTTT. The genes are TRBV24-1 and TRBJ2-2, with TRBD1 identical over 10 bases. The CDR3 has 17 amino acids. Germline V gives CDR1 KGHDR, CDR2 SFDVKD. Trimming cost V 4 bases and J 5 bases; bases outside gene matches: 9.

The chain employs TRBV2 and TRBJ2-7; D possibly corresponds to TRBD2 (7 bases). Between the trimmed V and J ends, which lost 8 bases and 3 bases, there was a span of 17 bases. This CDR3 comprises 14 residues. The V gene's germline CDR1 is SNHLY and CDR2 FYNNEI. The CDR3 region is CASSEGGENYEQYF. The CDR3 nucleotides read TGTGCCAGCTCCGAAGGGGGGGAGAACTACGAGCAGTACTTC.

This sequence joins TRBV15 and TRBJ2-5; 9 nucleotides line up with TRBD2. Germline V CDR1 and CDR2: LNHNV, YYDKDF (reference sequence). This CDR3 has 17 residues. V shed 5 bases, J shed 3 bases, and the junction held 13 bases outside the gene matches. This chain's CDR3 is CATSDDLGLASKETQYF. In DNA form, the CDR3 reads TGTGCCACCAGCGACGATCTAGGACTAGCGTCAAAAGAGACCCAGTACTTC.

V is TRBV29-1 and J is TRBJ2-1, with a tentative D call TRBD2 (5 bases). Germline V gene lookup returns CDR1 SQVTM and CDR2 ANQGSEA. This CDR3 is built from 12 residues. The V and J ends lost 5 bases and 9 bases respectively, with 14 bases between them. CDR3 region: CSVPLLSGEQFF. In DNA form, the CDR3 reads TGCAGCGTTCCCCTCCTAAGCGGTGAGCAGTTCTTC.

In its sample, this clone was seen once. This chain connects TRBV7-6 to TRBJ1-2, with D tentatively TRBD1 (6 bases). This CDR3 spans 17 amino acids. V dropped 5 bases and J dropped 5 bases, with 24 bases sitting between them. CDR1 and CDR2 from the germline V gene are SGHVS and FNYEAQ. CDR3 region: CASSPLGTSALGYGYTF. In nucleotides, the CDR3 is TGTGCCAGCAGCCCCCTAGGGACATCAGCCCTTGGATATGGCTACACCTTC. Combining the CDR3 with reference TRBV7-6 and TRBJ1-2 gives the whole variable domain GAGVSQSPRYKVTKRGQDVALRCDPISGHVSLYWYRQALGQGPEFLTYFNYEAQQDKSGLPNDRFSAERPEGSISTLTIQRTEQRDSAMYRCASSPLGTSALGYGYTFGSGTRLTVV.

The count of this clone is one. CDR3 region: CASSESGNGYTF. CDR3 in DNA: TGCGCCAGCAGTGAGTCCGGGAATGGCTACACCTTC. V usage is TRBV10-2 and J usage is TRBJ1-2; the D is unclear. The V end lost 0 bases, the J end lost 6 bases, and 5 bases lay between the germline ends. The CDR3 contains 12 residues. Germline CDR1 reads WSHSY; CDR2 reads SAAADI.

This sequence joins TRBV3-1 (or the pseudogene TRBV3-2) and TRBJ1-5, with TRBD1 matching over 7 bases. Germline CDR1 is LGHDT and CDR2 is YNNKEL (reference sequence). The V gene end was trimmed by 0 bases and the J gene end by 5 bases; junction bases not matched to a gene: 7. The CDR3 extends over 16 amino acids. The CDR3 sequence is CASSQDWRQGYQPQHF. CDR3 DNA sequence: TGTGCCAGCAGCCAAGATTGGCGACAGGGATATCAGCCCCAGCATTTT.

The chain carries TRBV14 and TRBJ1-2; D not resolved. Germline V gene lookup returns CDR1 SGHDN and CDR2 FVKESK. The CDR3 runs 15 residues. Trimming left V 0 bases short and J 8 bases short, with 16 bases between. The CDR3 region has the DNA TGTGCCAGCAGCCAAGACCGGGGTTCGCTCGGGGGCTACACCTTC. Translation: CASSQDRGSLGGYTF.

The chain combines TRBV21-1 with TRBJ2-6; no DNA check was done on the table's D call, TRBD1. TRBV21-1 is noted as a pseudogene. This CDR3 spans 16 amino acids. The CDR3 here is CASSPRGTVGANVLTF. The CDR3 DNA sequence: TGTGCCAGCAGCCCAAGGGGGACGGTTGGGGCCAACGTCCTGACTTTC.

CDR3 protein: CASVASSGNTIYF. In DNA, the CDR3 is TGTGCCAGCGTAGCCAGCTCTGGAAACACCATATATTTT. The V and J genes are TRBV6-5 and TRBJ1-3, with D unclear. This CDR3 is 13 amino acids long. The V gene's germline CDR1 is MNHEY and CDR2 SVGAGI. V was trimmed by 8 bases and J by 0 bases, leaving 8 bases between them.

V is TRBV11-2 and J is TRBJ2-1, with a tentative D call TRBD1 (5 bases). Per germline, CDR1 SGHAT and CDR2 FQNNGV. The CDR3 totals 15 residues. The V end lost 2 bases, the J end lost 3 bases, and 11 bases lay between the germline ends. DNA for the CDR3: TGTGCCAGCAGCTTATCGCATCAGGGCTACAATGAGCAGTTCTTC. Its protein is CASSLSHQGYNEQFF. The whole variable domain, remainder taken from reference TRBV11-2 and TRBJ2-1, is EAGVAQSPRYKIIEKRQSVAFWCNPISGHATLYWYQQILGQGPKLLIQFQNNGVVDDSQLPKDRFSAERLKGVDSTLKIQPAKLEDSAVYLCASSLSHQGYNEQFFGPGTRLTVL.

CDR3 protein: CASSRDSPYGYTF. The CDR3 DNA reads as TGTGCCAGCAGTAGGGACAGCCCTTATGGCTACACCTTC. The V gene is TRBV6-5, the J gene TRBJ1-2; 7 positions match TRBD1. CDR3 size: 13 residues. Trimming removed 5 bases from V and 5 bases from J; junction bases left unmatched: 5. The germline gives CDR1 MNHEY, CDR2 SVGAGI.

The genes are TRBV29-1 and TRBJ1-1; the D is unclear. The CDR3 has 11 residues. V was shortened by 5 bases and J by 4 bases, with 8 bases between the two germline ends. The V gene's germline CDR1 is SQVTM and CDR2 ANQGSEA. The CDR3 coding sequence is TGCAGCGTTCTAGGTGGCACTGAAGCTTTCTTT. Translation gives CSVLGGTEAFF.

The chain combines TRBV24-1 with TRBJ2-2; D call uncertain. V was pared by 5 bases and J by 5 bases, with 8 bases between. Per germline, CDR1 KGHDR and CDR2 SFDVKD. This CDR3 contains 13 residues. The CDR3 sequence is CATSALLTGELFF. CDR3 sequence (DNA): TGTGCCACCAGTGCCCTCTTAACCGGGGAGCTGTTTTTT.

The chain recombines TRBV19 with TRBJ1-5; tentative D call: TRBD1 (6 bases). This CDR3 spans 15 amino acids. V dropped 1 base and J dropped 4 bases, with 11 bases sitting between them. Germline V gives CDR1 LNHDA, CDR2 SQIVND (reference sequence). CDR3 sequence (DNA): TGTGCCAGTAGTATAGGAGGACAGCCTAATCAGCCCCAGCATTTT. It is translated as CASSIGGQPNQPQHF.

This chain uses TRBV3-1 (or the pseudogene TRBV3-2) with TRBJ2-5; TRBD2 matches at 8 bases. The trim removed 5 bases at V and 5 bases at J, leaving 10 bases unmatched. The CDR3 loop spans 15 amino acids. Germline CDR1 and CDR2: LGHDT and YNNKEL (reference sequence). CDR3 region: CASSFGASGSETQYF. DNA for the CDR3: TGTGCCAGCAGCTTTGGGGCTAGCGGGTCGGAGACCCAGTACTTC.